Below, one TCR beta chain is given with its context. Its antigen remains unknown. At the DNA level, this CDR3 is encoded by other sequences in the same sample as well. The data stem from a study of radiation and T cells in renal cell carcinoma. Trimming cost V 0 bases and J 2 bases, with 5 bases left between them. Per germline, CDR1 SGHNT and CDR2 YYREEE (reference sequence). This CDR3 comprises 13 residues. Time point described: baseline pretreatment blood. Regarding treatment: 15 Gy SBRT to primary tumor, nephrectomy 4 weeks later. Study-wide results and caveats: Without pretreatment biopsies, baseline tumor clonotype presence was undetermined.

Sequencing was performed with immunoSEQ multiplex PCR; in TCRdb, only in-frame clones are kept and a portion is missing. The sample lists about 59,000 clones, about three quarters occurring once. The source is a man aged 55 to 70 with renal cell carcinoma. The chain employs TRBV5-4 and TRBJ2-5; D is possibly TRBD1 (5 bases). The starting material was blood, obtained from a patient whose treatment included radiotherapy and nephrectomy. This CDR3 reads CASSLGQQETQYF. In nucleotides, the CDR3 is TGTGCCAGCAGCTTGGGACAGCAAGAGACCCAGTACTTC.